Shown below are 27 T cell receptor beta chains from a single sample sequenced in a study of CD8 T cells in Susac syndrome. cDNA came from approximately 0.5 to 1 ug RNA primed by random hexamers. TCRdb re-analysed the immunoSEQ multiplex PCR reads in MiXCR, keeping a single row per CDR3 protein. The data contain 200,000 or so distinct CDR3 sequences, 95% of them seen just once; the ten biggest clones take up around 0.16%. The sequencing input was CD8+ T cells from PBMCs. These TCRs come from a human donor with Susac syndrome.

The V and J genes are TRBV12-3 or TRBV12-4 and TRBJ1-1, with D possibly being TRBD1 (6 bases). Trimming left V 5 bases short and J 5 bases short, with 18 bases between. The CDR3 consists of 15 residues. DNA for the CDR3: TGTGCCAGCAGTCGGGGGCCCCTTAGGGATACTGAAGCTTTCTTT. Translation: CASSRGPLRDTEAFF.

This chain uses TRBV4-1 with TRBJ1-6; perhaps TRBD1 as D (5 bases). The germline V gene has CDR1 MGHRA and CDR2 YSYEKL. Trimming took off 2 bases at V and 8 bases at J, with 16 bases between the two ends. The CDR3 length is 16 residues. The CDR3 reads CASSQFPGTRDSPLHF. The CDR3 DNA reads as TGCGCCAGCAGCCAATTTCCTGGGACCCGGGATTCACCCCTCCACTTT.

The rearrangement links TRBV9 to TRBJ1-2; D gene unclear. The germline V gene has CDR1 SGDLS and CDR2 YYNGEE. V was shortened by 4 bases and J by 1 base, with 11 bases between the two germline ends. The CDR3 covers 14 residues. The CDR3 nucleotides are TGTGCCAGCAGCATGGACGGGTATAACTATGGCTACACCTTC. Protein product: CASSMDGYNYGYTF.

V usage is TRBV9 and J usage is TRBJ2-5, with D possibly being TRBD1 (6 bases). The CDR3 has 13 residues. Germline-derived CDR1 and CDR2 are SGDLS and YYNGEE. V dropped 3 bases and J dropped 7 bases, with 13 bases sitting between them. The CDR3 DNA reads as TGTGCCAGCAGCGGTACAGGGTTCGGGACCCAGTACTTC. Translated, it gives CASSGTGFGTQYF.

This chain links TRBV4-1 with TRBJ2-1, with D maybe TRBD1 (6 bases). The germline V gene encodes CDR1 MGHRA and CDR2 YSYEKL. Trimming took 0 bases from V and 6 from J, leaving 15 bases between them. The CDR3 loop spans 16 amino acids. The CDR3 nucleotides read TGCGCCAGCAGCCAAGATCATGGGGGCGAGGCCAATGAGCAGTTCTTC. It codes for CASSQDHGGEANEQFF.

This clonotype appeared once. This chain joins TRBV29-1 and TRBJ2-7, with 10 bases aligning to TRBD2. Germline V CDR1 and CDR2: SQVTM, ANQGSEA. This CDR3 is built from 14 residues. Trimming took 4 bases from V and 2 from J; bases not matched to a gene: 5. The CDR3 loop reads CSVAGLAGAYEQYF. In DNA form, the CDR3 reads TGCAGCGTTGCGGGGCTAGCGGGAGCCTACGAGCAGTACTTC.

The chain recombines TRBV9 with TRBJ2-7; the D gene is possibly TRBD2 (6 bases). V gave up 3 bases and J gave up 7 bases, with 20 bases separating them. Germline V CDR1 and CDR2: SGDLS, YYNGEE. The CDR3 runs 15 residues. CDR3 nucleotide sequence: TGTGCCAGCAGCGCATCCGGGACTGCCCTAGATGAGCAGTACTTC. It codes for CASSASGTALDEQYF.

V usage is TRBV23-1 and J usage is TRBJ1-5; the D is unclear. Being an ORF, TRBV23-1 has a function that is uncertain. The CDR3 length is 21 residues. The V end lost 7 bases, the J end lost 0 bases, and 31 bases lay between the germline ends. The CDR3 sequence is CASTQTWAVYFLLDSNQPQHF. CDR3 DNA: TGCGCCAGCACCCAAACGTGGGCAGTATATTTCCTTCTAGATAGCAATCAGCCCCAGCATTTT.

This clonotype was recorded once. The V call is TRBV20-1, the J call TRBJ2-1; TRBD2 matches 9 bases. Looked up from germline, CDR1 is DFQATT and CDR2 is SNEGSKA (reference sequence). The trim removed 1 base at V and 8 bases at J, leaving 6 bases unmatched. The CDR3 runs 14 residues. In DNA, the CDR3 is TGCAGTGCTAGAGGCCTAGCGGGGAACGATGAGCAGTTCTTC. Amino acids: CSARGLAGNDEQFF.

The chain has TRBV2 and TRBJ1-1, with D unresolved. Germline-derived CDR1 and CDR2 are SNHLY and FYNNEI. Trimming pared 8 bases from V and 3 bases from J, leaving 25 bases between. The CDR3 is 17 amino acids. CDR3 residues: CASDSAARRSIYTEAFF. As DNA, the CDR3 is TGTGCCAGCGATTCGGCAGCGAGAAGATCCATTTACACTGAAGCTTTCTTT.

The V call is TRBV28, the J call TRBJ2-7, with D possibly being TRBD2 (5 bases). The CDR3 sequence is 15 residues long. The V gene's germline CDR1 is MDHEN and CDR2 SYDVKM. Trimming left V 8 bases short and J 3 bases short, with 20 bases between. Here the CDR3 reads CASRERGSAIYEQYF. CDR3 sequence (DNA): TGTGCCAGCCGAGAACGAGGGAGCGCTATCTACGAGCAGTACTTC.

V and J are TRBV20-1 and TRBJ1-1; D not resolved. CDR3 length equals 13 residues. Germline V lookup: CDR1 DFQATT, CDR2 SNEGSKA (reference sequence). The V and J ends lost 0 bases and 1 base respectively, with 6 bases between them. CDR3 in amino acids: CSARDGENTEAFF. For the CDR3, the DNA is TGCAGTGCTAGAGATGGGGAGAACACTGAAGCTTTCTTT.

V usage is TRBV30 and J usage is TRBJ1-6; D ambiguous. V was pared by 5 bases and J by 0 bases, with 11 bases between. Germline assignment: CDR1 GTSNPN and CDR2 SVGIG (reference sequence). The CDR3 runs to 15 residues. The CDR3 reads CAWRPLSSYNSPLHF. For the CDR3, the DNA is TGTGCCTGGCGTCCATTGAGCTCCTATAATTCACCCCTCCACTTT.

This rearrangement joins TRBV27 to TRBJ1-2, with 8 positions matching TRBD1. V shed 5 bases, J shed 6 bases, and the junction held 11 bases outside the gene matches. This CDR3 is built from 15 residues. CDR1 MNHEY and CDR2 SMNVEV come from the germline V gene (reference sequence). CDR3: CASSPTPGGADGYTF. In DNA, the CDR3 is TGTGCCAGCAGTCCCACCCCAGGGGGCGCGGATGGCTACACCTTC.

V gene TRBV5-1 combines with J gene TRBJ1-1; D might be TRBD1 (5 bases). V was shortened by 4 bases and J by 5 bases, with 18 bases between the two germline ends. Germline lookup yields CDR1 SGHRS and CDR2 YFSETQ. This CDR3 is 15 amino acids long. The CDR3 DNA is TGCGCCAGCAGCCTCGTCGGGGGTACGGGAACTGAAGCTTTCTTT. Protein product: CASSLVGGTGTEAFF.

The V and J genes are TRBV4-1 and TRBJ2-5, with 10 bases fitting TRBD2. The CDR3 is made up of 15 amino acids. V dropped 0 bases and J dropped 5; count of bases not matched to a gene: 3. Germline lookup yields CDR1 MGHRA and CDR2 YSYEKL. The CDR3 DNA reads as TGCGCCAGCAGCCAAGAGGAACTAGCGGGGGAGACCCAGTACTTC. Residues: CASSQEELAGETQYF.

This sequence joins TRBV29-1 and TRBJ1-2, with D perhaps TRBD1 (5 bases). The CDR3 has 18 amino acids. Germline loops: CDR1 SQVTM, CDR2 ANQGSEA. V was trimmed by 8 bases and J by 1 base, leaving 29 bases between them. CDR3 sequence reads: CSQRLYVRDFYINYGYTF. CDR3 DNA: TGCAGCCAAAGACTCTACGTAAGGGACTTCTATATTAACTATGGCTACACCTTC. The complete variable domain, with remaining parts taken from reference TRBV29-1 and TRBJ1-2, reads SAVISQKPSRDICQRGTSLTIQCQVDSQVTMMFWYRQQPGQSLTLIATANQGSEATYESGFVIDKFPISRPNLTFSTLTVSNMSPEDSSIYLCSQRLYVRDFYINYGYTFGSGTRLTVV.

The chain couples TRBV12-3 or TRBV12-4 to TRBJ1-2, with TRBD1 matching 11 bases. CDR3 size: 16 residues. J lost 3 bases, V lost 6 bases, and 9 bases had no gene match. DNA of the CDR3: TGTGCCAGCAGCCCGAGTGGACAGGGGGCGTACTATGGCTACACCTTC. It translates to CASSPSGQGAYYGYTF.

This chain connects TRBV11-2 to TRBJ1-4; D ambiguous. V lost 4 bases to trimming and J lost 7 bases, with 10 bases between them. The CDR3 sequence is 13 residues long. Germline loops: CDR1 SGHAT, CDR2 FQNNGV. The CDR3 region has the DNA TGTGCCAGCAGCTACGGGGAAGGTGAAAAACTGTTTTTT. As protein: CASSYGEGEKLFF.

This clonotype appeared a single time. The chain couples TRBV27 to TRBJ2-5; 12 bases align to TRBD2. CDR1 and CDR2 (germline): MNHEY, SMNVEV (reference sequence). There are 16 residues in the CDR3. J gave up 5 bases and V 0 bases, and 4 bases lay outside the gene matches. The CDR3 DNA sequence: TGTGCCAGCAGTTTATCGACTAGCGGGAGTAGGGAGACCCAGTACTTC. It encodes CASSLSTSGSRETQYF.

This clonotype has just one count. V is TRBV29-1 and J is TRBJ1-4, with 8 nucleotides matching TRBD1. Germline CDR1 is SQVTM and CDR2 is ANQGSEA. V dropped 5 bases and J dropped 8; count of bases not matched to a gene: 7. The CDR3 extends over 13 amino acids. This CDR3 reads CSVQGARREKLFF. The DNA for the CDR3 is TGCAGCGTTCAGGGGGCGCGGAGGGAAAAACTGTTTTTT. The whole variable domain, remainder taken from reference TRBV29-1 and TRBJ1-4, is SAVISQKPSRDICQRGTSLTIQCQVDSQVTMMFWYRQQPGQSLTLIATANQGSEATYESGFVIDKFPISRPNLTFSTLTVSNMSPEDSSIYLCSVQGARREKLFFGSGTQLSVL.

CDR3 loop: CASSDADTQYF. The CDR3 DNA reads as TGTGCCAGCAGTGATGCTGATACGCAGTATTTT. The gene calls are TRBV2 and TRBJ2-3; D gene uncertain. Between the trimmed V and J ends, which lost 3 bases and 6 bases, there was a span of 4 bases. Per the germline V gene, CDR1 is SNHLY and CDR2 is FYNNEI. The CDR3 covers 11 residues.

CDR3 bases: TGTGCCTGGAGTGTACCCGGGGGCGGGGAGACCCAGTACTTC. This codes for CAWSVPGGGETQYF. V usage is TRBV30 and J usage is TRBJ2-5, with D tentatively TRBD1 or TRBD2 (6 bases each). Trimming stripped 0 bases from V and 5 bases from J, with 13 bases between. CDR1 and CDR2 from the germline V gene are GTSNPN and SVGIG (reference sequence). The CDR3 contains 14 residues.

This chain connects TRBV12-3 or TRBV12-4 to TRBJ2-2; D may be TRBD2 (6 bases). V lost 5 bases, J lost 7 bases, and 11 bases lay in between. This CDR3 region has 13 residues. CDR3 sequence (DNA): TGTGCCAGCAGTGTAATGGAGGGCGGGGAGCTGTTTTTT. Translated: CASSVMEGGELFF.

The chain carries TRBV12-3 or TRBV12-4 and TRBJ2-3, with 8 nucleotides matching TRBD1. The trim removed 5 bases at V and 5 bases at J, leaving 9 bases unmatched. This CDR3 has 15 residues. Here the CDR3 reads CASSPDRGRQDTQYF. CDR3 DNA: TGTGCCAGCAGTCCCGACAGGGGTAGACAAGATACGCAGTATTTT.

This clonotype has just one count. This sequence joins TRBV25-1 and TRBJ2-1; 7 bases are shared with TRBD2. This CDR3 comprises 16 residues. Germline CDR1 and CDR2: MGHDK and SYGVNS. Trimming at V came to 1 base and at J to 2 bases, leaving 5 bases not matched to a gene. The CDR3 region has the DNA TGTGCCAGCAGTGAATCATGGGAGGGCCCCTACAATGAGCAGTTCTTC. Residues: CASSESWEGPYNEQFF.

The gene calls are TRBV2 and TRBJ2-1; D is possibly TRBD2 (6 bases). The CDR3 sequence is 11 residues long. Trimming left V 10 bases short and J 6 bases short, with 10 bases between. Germline CDR1 SNHLY, CDR2 FYNNEI. CDR3 coding DNA: TGTGCCACCCTTAGCGGCAATGAGCAGTTCTTC. Translating gives CATLSGNEQFF.